The next 20 T cell receptor beta chains were all read from a single sample in a study of shared clonotypes between healthy human individuals. The table came from immunoSEQ multiplex PCR; TCRdb's copy has only in-frame clones and leaves some out. This repertoire shows more than 850,000 clones, about four fifths found once; its top ten account for approximately 0.5%. What was sequenced was memory CD4+ T cells from PBMCs. As for subset: CD45RA-negative fraction. The receptors here all came from a young man in good health. Some clones in this sample may be carry-over from other donors' samples.

The genes are TRBV7-2 and TRBJ1-5; no firm D call. Germline V lookup: CDR1 SGHTA, CDR2 FQGNSA. The CDR3 is made up of 13 amino acids. Deletions cut 8 bases from V and 0 bases from J, with 8 bases between. The CDR3 loop is CASGDGSNQPQHF. Written as DNA, the CDR3 is TGTGCCAGCGGCGATGGTAGCAATCAGCCCCAGCATTTT.

The chain employs TRBV19 and TRBJ2-4, with TRBD2 identical over 7 bases. The CDR3 covers 14 residues. Trimming removed 1 base from V and 9 bases from J; junction bases left unmatched: 6. Germline loops: CDR1 LNHDA, CDR2 SQIVND (reference sequence). CDR3 nucleotide sequence: TGTGCCAGTAGTATAGGGGGAGGGGATGGCATTCAGTACTTC. Residues: CASSIGGGDGIQYF.

This clone has a handful of counts. This chain uses TRBV30 with TRBJ2-7, with 10 bases matching TRBD2. With 2 bases clipped from V and 4 bases from J, the junction kept 5 bases outside the gene matches. The CDR3 covers 14 residues. Germline loops: CDR1 GTSNPN, CDR2 SVGIG (reference sequence). DNA for the CDR3: TGTGCCTGGAGTAGGGGACTAGCGATATACGAGCAGTACTTC. This translates into CAWSRGLAIYEQYF.

This clone was found once. The rearrangement uses TRBV6-6 and TRBJ2-1; 11 nucleotides agree with TRBD2. The CDR3 has 15 residues. Looked up from germline, CDR1 is MNHNY and CDR2 is SVGAGI (reference sequence). Germline trimming cut 6 bases from V and 6 bases from J; bases unmatched to any gene: 7. CDR3 loop: CASSTRTSGSNEQFF. The CDR3 region has the DNA TGTGCCAGCAGCACTCGGACTAGCGGGTCCAATGAGCAGTTCTTC.

This chain connects TRBV29-1 to TRBJ1-5, with D possibly being TRBD1 (6 bases). Germline assignment: CDR1 SQVTM and CDR2 ANQGSEA. The ends were cut back, 2 bases at V and 2 bases at J, with 22 bases in the middle. This CDR3 has 18 residues. The CDR3: CSVEPFLSTGSGNQPQHF. The CDR3 coding sequence is TGCAGCGTTGAACCATTTCTATCAACAGGGAGCGGCAATCAGCCCCAGCATTTT.

This chain links TRBV5-6 with TRBJ2-5; D call uncertain. The CDR3 spans 14 residues. V was trimmed by 0 bases and J by 9 bases, leaving 15 bases between them. From germline, CDR1 is SGHDT and CDR2 YYEEEE. The CDR3 bases are TGTGCCAGCAGCTTGGCCGGCACCGCGGTGCCCCAGTACTTC. Protein sequence: CASSLAGTAVPQYF.

The J gene is TRBJ1-4, the V gene TRBV28; D perhaps matches TRBD1 (5 bases). The ends were cut back, 7 bases at V and 2 bases at J, with 8 bases in the middle. CDR3 length equals 13 residues. The germline gives CDR1 MDHEN, CDR2 SYDVKM. The CDR3 sequence is CASIEGTNEKLFF. The DNA for the CDR3 is TGTGCCAGCATCGAGGGGACTAATGAAAAACTGTTTTTT.

The chain employs TRBV5-1 and TRBJ2-7; D might be TRBD1 (5 bases). Trimming took off 0 bases at V and 2 bases at J, with 15 bases between the two ends. Germline assignment: CDR1 SGHRS and CDR2 YFSETQ. CDR3 length equals 16 residues. The DNA for the CDR3 is TGCGCCAGCAGCTTGGCGGCCAGGGATAGGACCTACGAGCAGTACTTC. Translating gives CASSLAARDRTYEQYF.

The CDR3 spells CASRLHGNYGYTF. The CDR3 nucleotides read TGTGCCAGCAGATTACACGGAAACTATGGCTACACCTTC. The chain is built from TRBV27 and TRBJ1-2; D not certain. The length of the CDR3 is 13 residues. Deletions cut 6 bases from V and 2 bases from J, with 10 bases between. CDR1 is MNHEY and CDR2 is SMNVEV in the germline V gene (reference sequence).

This clone was recorded once. The chain recombines TRBV28 with TRBJ2-5; TRBD2 is a possible D gene (6 bases). Trimming cost V 7 bases and J 5 bases, with 17 bases left between them. The CDR3 is made up of 14 amino acids. Looked up from germline, CDR1 is MDHEN and CDR2 is SYDVKM. CDR3 DNA: TGTGCCAGCAACACCGCCCTGGAGGGCGAGACCCAGTACTTC. As protein: CASNTALEGETQYF.

This clone was seen only a few times. The chain carries TRBV11-1 and TRBJ2-3; 9 bases are shared with TRBD2. The CDR3 is 18 amino acids. Germline CDR1 is SGHAT and CDR2 is FQDESV (reference sequence). The junction had 10 bases not matched to a gene; V was cut back by 1 base and J by 2 bases. The DNA for the CDR3 is TGTGCCAGCAGCTTAGATGTGGCTAGCGGGGCCCTCACAGATACGCAGTATTTT. Its protein product is CASSLDVASGALTDTQYF.

The chain recombines TRBV5-6 with TRBJ2-1; TRBD2 agrees at 11 bases. With 0 bases clipped from V and 10 bases from J, the junction kept 6 bases outside the gene matches. The germline CDR1 and CDR2 sequences are SGHDT and YYEEEE. The CDR3 contains 15 residues. The CDR3 sequence: CASSLAVGLAEEQFF. The CDR3 DNA sequence: TGTGCCAGCAGCTTGGCCGTGGGACTAGCGGAAGAGCAGTTCTTC.

The chain employs TRBV18 and TRBJ1-1, with 12 bases that match TRBD1. The CDR3 sequence is 17 residues long. The germline CDR1 and CDR2 sequences are KGHSH and LQKENI. Trimming cost V 3 bases and J 3 bases; bases outside gene matches: 8. This CDR3 reads CASSPTGTGGGDTEAFF. CDR3 bases: TGTGCCAGCTCACCGACCGGGACAGGGGGCGGGGACACTGAAGCTTTCTTT.

In its sample, this clone was seen once. For the CDR3, the DNA is TGCGCCAGCAAAGTCATCGGCAGCTCCTACAATGAGCAGTTCTTC. Translated: CASKVIGSSYNEQFF. The chain employs TRBV4-1 and TRBJ2-1; no firm D call. Trimming stripped 7 bases from V and 0 bases from J, with 13 bases between. The CDR3 totals 15 residues. The V gene's germline CDR1 is MGHRA and CDR2 YSYEKL.

The genes are TRBV7-2 and TRBJ2-1; D is unclear. V dropped 3 bases and J dropped 5 bases, with 14 bases sitting between them. The germline gives CDR1 SGHTA, CDR2 FQGNSA. The CDR3 sequence is 15 residues long. CDR3 sequence (DNA): TGTGCCAGCAGCTTCCCCAGGTTCTTAAACAATGAGCAGTTCTTC. Amino acids: CASSFPRFLNNEQFF.

J is TRBJ1-4 and V is TRBV28; D call uncertain. Germline CDR1 is MDHEN and CDR2 is SYDVKM. V lost 7 bases, J lost 0 bases, and 12 bases lay in between. This CDR3 comprises 15 residues. CDR3 amino acids: CASTQSVPTNEKLFF. For the CDR3, the DNA is TGTGCCAGCACCCAGAGCGTTCCAACTAATGAAAAACTGTTTTTT.

The V and J genes are TRBV4-3 and TRBJ2-2; no reliable D call. The CDR3 has 15 residues. V was trimmed by 4 bases and J by 4 bases, leaving 13 bases between them. The germline V gene has CDR1 LGHNA and CDR2 YSLEER. The CDR3 sequence: CASSRQQRLTGELFF. For the CDR3, the DNA is TGCGCCAGCAGCCGCCAACAGCGACTCACCGGGGAGCTGTTTTTT.

The chain joins TRBV11-2 to TRBJ2-7; 8 bases align to TRBD1. Germline lookup yields CDR1 SGHAT and CDR2 FQNNGV. There are 13 residues in the CDR3. V was pared by 10 bases and J by 4 bases, with 9 bases of the junction left unmatched. This CDR3 is CATSGGPPYEQYF. The DNA of the CDR3 is TGTGCCACCTCAGGGGGCCCTCCTTACGAGCAGTACTTC.

The genes are TRBV5-1 and TRBJ2-4, with TRBD2 as a possible D gene (6 bases). The germline V gene encodes CDR1 SGHRS and CDR2 YFSETQ. Trimming stripped 0 bases from V and 8 bases from J, with 12 bases between. CDR3 length: 14 residues. CDR3 coding DNA: TGCGCCAGCAGCTTGGGTACGGAGGGAGACATTCAGTACTTC. It is translated as CASSLGTEGDIQYF. The whole variable domain, remainder taken from reference TRBV5-1 and TRBJ2-4, is KAGVTQTPRYLIKTRGQQVTLSCSPISGHRSVSWYQQTPGQGLQFLFEYFSETQRNKGNFPGRFSGRQFSNSRSEMNVSTLELGDSALYLCASSLGTEGDIQYFGAGTRLSVL.

This rearrangement joins TRBV6-1 to TRBJ1-1; the D gene is possibly TRBD1 (6 bases). In germline, CDR1 is MNHNS, CDR2 SASEGT. Trimming cost V 6 bases and J 6 bases, with 17 bases left between them. CDR3 length: 14 amino acids. CDR3 protein: CASSGSGGRSEAFF. The DNA of the CDR3 is TGTGCCAGCAGCGGGTCGGGGGGCAGGTCTGAAGCTTTCTTT.